The 27 T cell receptor beta chains presented below share a single source sample, sequenced in a study of T-cell memory formation after mild COVID-19. TCRdb independently ran MiXCR on the 5' RACE reads; one entry per CDR3 protein. The data contain 68,000 or so distinct CDR3 sequences, 15% to 20% of them singletons. The sample taken for sequencing was PBMCs or a T cell subset sorted from them (not recorded which). The source is an adult woman who had mild COVID-19 (a few samples of this study predate the infection). Cell type and time point are not known.

This clonotype was seen a handful of times. This chain joins TRBV6-2 or TRBV6-3 and TRBJ2-5; 11 bases map to TRBD2. The germline CDR1 and CDR2 sequences are MNHEY and SVGEGT. The V gene end was trimmed by 7 bases and the J gene end by 5 bases; junction bases not matched to a gene: 9. CDR3 length: 15 amino acids. The DNA of the CDR3 is TGTGCCAGCAACGGACTAGCGGGTGGAGGGGAGACCCAGTACTTC. Residues: CASNGLAGGGETQYF.

J is TRBJ2-5 and V is TRBV2; the D is unclear. Germline V CDR1 and CDR2: SNHLY, FYNNEI. The germline V and J ends were trimmed by 1 base and 4 bases, with 13 bases remaining between them. The CDR3 covers 15 residues. CDR3 amino acids: CASSEGGGGSETQYF. The CDR3 nucleotides read TGTGCCAGCAGTGAAGGAGGTGGTGGTTCAGAGACCCAGTACTTC.

There are a few counts of this clonotype. The chain has TRBV20-1 and TRBJ2-7; the match to TRBD2 covers 13 bases. Germline loops: CDR1 DFQATT, CDR2 SNEGSKA (reference sequence). Losses at the gene ends were 0 bases for V and 3 bases for J; bases not matched to a gene: 5. This CDR3 has 16 amino acids. The CDR3 region is CSARDLGTSGIYEQYF. The CDR3 bases are TGCAGTGCTAGAGATCTGGGGACTAGCGGGATCTACGAGCAGTACTTC.

The chain is built from TRBV7-6 and TRBJ2-3, with TRBD1 matching over 10 bases. V shed 3 bases and J 3 bases; nucleotides not matched to a gene: 9. In germline, CDR1 is SGHVS, CDR2 FNYEAQ. This CDR3 region has 17 residues. Here the CDR3 DNA reads TGTGCCAGCAGCTTGGGACAGGGGACTTGGAGAACAGATACGCAGTATTTT. This codes for CASSLGQGTWRTDTQYF.

By proportion, this clonotype is medium-sized (0.01 to 0.1%). The chain has TRBV7-9 and TRBJ2-1; maybe TRBD2 (6 bases). The CDR3 loop spans 14 amino acids. V lost 5 bases, J lost 7 bases, and 15 bases lay in between. From germline, CDR1 is SEHNR and CDR2 FQNEAQ (reference sequence). CDR3: CASSPGLARNEQFF. CDR3 sequence (DNA): TGTGCCAGCAGCCCGGGACTGGCTAGGAATGAGCAGTTCTTC.

J is TRBJ2-1 and V is TRBV7-8; 7 nucleotides line up with TRBD1. There are 16 residues in the CDR3. Per germline, CDR1 SGHVS and CDR2 FQNEAQ. The V segment lost 4 bases and the J segment 4 bases; nucleotides outside the gene matches: 10. The CDR3 DNA reads TGTGCCAGCAGCTACAGACAGGGTCAGGGGTACAATGAGCAGTTCTTC. As protein: CASSYRQGQGYNEQFF.

In its sample, this clonotype was seen a few times. This chain's CDR3 is CASAGSREGNCISYNEQFF. The CDR3 coding sequence is TGTGCCAGCGCCGGATCCCGGGAGGGGAACTGCATTTCCTACAATGAGCAGTTCTTC. The chain combines TRBV21-1 with TRBJ2-1; TRBD1 is taken as the D call from the table, unchecked against the DNA. TRBV21-1 is termed a pseudogene. This CDR3 is 19 amino acids long.

This clonotype was counted between two and nine times. CDR3 loop: CASIPESSYNEQFF. CDR3 bases: TGTGCCAGCATCCCGGAGAGCTCCTACAATGAGCAGTTCTTC. The rearrangement uses TRBV7-9 and TRBJ2-1; the D is unclear. Trimming took 7 bases from V and 0 from J, leaving 10 bases between them. CDR1 SEHNR and CDR2 FQNEAQ come from the germline V gene (reference sequence). The CDR3 totals 14 residues.

This clonotype was picked up a small number of times. This chain links TRBV3-1 with TRBJ2-1, with 9 positions matching TRBD1. The CDR3 spans 15 residues. Germline V lookup: CDR1 LGHDT, CDR2 YNNKEL (reference sequence). Trimming cost V 3 bases and J 8 bases; bases outside gene matches: 8. The CDR3 region has the DNA TGTGCCAGCAGCCACGGACAGGGGCTTGTGGATGAGCAGTTCTTC. Translation: CASSHGQGLVDEQFF.

The chain has TRBV2 and TRBJ2-7; TRBD1 aligns across 8 bases. V shed 0 bases and J 2 bases; nucleotides not matched to a gene: 3. The CDR3 is made up of 15 amino acids. Germline loops: CDR1 SNHLY, CDR2 FYNNEI. In DNA, the CDR3 is TGTGCCAGCAGTGAAGCTTGGGACAGGACCTACGAGCAGTACTTC. It yields the protein CASSEAWDRTYEQYF.

This chain connects TRBV7-8 to TRBJ2-7, with D perhaps TRBD2 (5 bases). The CDR3 spans 14 residues. Trimming took 5 bases from V and 6 from J, leaving 17 bases between them. Germline V CDR1 and CDR2: SGHVS, FQNEAQ. This CDR3 reads CASSIRALAFEQYF. DNA of the CDR3: TGTGCCAGCAGCATAAGGGCCCTAGCATTCGAGCAGTACTTC.

This chain connects TRBV7-9 to TRBJ2-7, with D possibly TRBD2 on 5 matching bases. CDR1 is SEHNR, CDR2 FQNEAQ, per germline (reference sequence). The CDR3 length is 15 residues. Trimming left V 1 base short and J 4 bases short, with 14 bases between. The CDR3 DNA is TGTGCCAGCAGCTTAGGTGTGCGGGCCTCGTACGAGCAGTACTTC. The encoded protein is CASSLGVRASYEQYF.

The chain has TRBV7-9 and TRBJ1-2; 7 bases match TRBD1. From germline, CDR1 is SEHNR and CDR2 FQNEAQ (reference sequence). V dropped 3 bases and J dropped 4; count of bases not matched to a gene: 11. There are 16 residues in the CDR3. The CDR3 loop is CASSFSTGSGGYGYTF. The DNA for the CDR3 is TGTGCCAGCAGCTTCTCGACAGGATCAGGGGGCTATGGCTACACCTTC.

The chain uses TRBV3-1 and TRBJ2-7, with 7 bases matching TRBD2. The CDR3 consists of 16 residues. CDR1 is LGHDT and CDR2 is YNNKEL in the germline V gene (reference sequence). The J segment lost 5 bases and the V segment lost 0 bases, leaving 10 bases of the junction unmatched. The CDR3 spells CASSQDKRLAHHEQYF. CDR3 in DNA: TGTGCCAGCAGCCAAGACAAGAGACTAGCTCACCACGAGCAGTACTTC.

This clonotype was seen more than once but under ten times. The gene calls are TRBV4-2 and TRBJ1-1, with TRBD1 as a possible D gene (6 bases). V shed 0 bases and J shed 1 base, with 18 bases lying between them. Looked up from germline, CDR1 is LGHNA and CDR2 is YNFKEQ. The CDR3 is 18 residues long. The CDR3 nucleotides read TGTGCCAGCAGCCAAGATCGAGACAGGAGCGTGCGGAACACTGAAGCTTTCTTT. Residues: CASSQDRDRSVRNTEAFF.

The genes are TRBV5-5 and TRBJ2-1; possible D gene TRBD2, 5 bases. The CDR3 covers 13 residues. Between the trimmed V and J ends, which lost 0 bases and 4 bases, there was a span of 5 bases. Germline CDR1 and CDR2: SGHKS and YYEKEE (reference sequence). The CDR3 sequence is CASSLERYNEQFF. CDR3 sequence (DNA): TGTGCCAGCAGCTTGGAGCGGTACAATGAGCAGTTCTTC.

This clonotype was recorded a few times. The chain uses TRBV15 and TRBJ2-3, with 9 bases that match TRBD1. Germline lookup yields CDR1 LNHNV and CDR2 YYDKDF (reference sequence). The CDR3 has 15 residues. The junction had 7 bases not matched to a gene; V was cut back by 5 bases and J by 4 bases. CDR3 sequence: CATSPWDRDPDTQYF. The CDR3 DNA reads as TGTGCCACCAGCCCCTGGGACAGGGACCCAGATACGCAGTATTTT.

In this sample, this clonotype turned up a few times. The chain has TRBV12-3 or TRBV12-4 and TRBJ2-7; 11 nucleotides match TRBD2. V was pared by 3 bases and J by 6 bases, with 19 bases of the junction left unmatched. The CDR3 is 19 amino acids. The CDR3, as DNA: TGTGCCAGCAGTTTGGAGGGATTAGCGGGGGGGCCTAAGGGATCCGAGCAGTACTTC. Translation: CASSLEGLAGGPKGSEQYF.

This clonotype was counted a few times. One end of the junction does not line up with germline, which may come from a read error. The CDR3 loop reads CASSLPGQGHVF. The CDR3 bases are TGTGCCAGCAGCCTCCCAGGACAGGGTCACGTTTTT. V is TRBV7-9 and J is TRBJ1-4; 8 bases align to TRBD1. CDR1 is SEHNR, CDR2 FQNEAQ, per germline (reference sequence). The CDR3 is made up of 12 amino acids.

This clonotype was recorded a few times. CDR3: CASSYSRVFGGEDTQYF. The DNA for the CDR3 is TGTGCCAGCAGTTACTCGAGGGTGTTTGGGGGCGAGGATACGCAGTATTTT. V is TRBV6-5 and J is TRBJ2-3; D possibly corresponds to TRBD1 (6 bases). This CDR3 contains 17 residues. Trimming shortened V by 0 bases and J by 6 bases, and 19 bases separated the two germline ends. Looked up from germline, CDR1 is MNHEY and CDR2 is SVGAGI.

This clonotype was detected only a few times. The J gene is TRBJ2-4, the V gene TRBV30; perhaps TRBD2 as D (6 bases). V lost 5 bases to trimming and J lost 4 bases, with 15 bases between them. Germline V gives CDR1 GTSNPN, CDR2 SVGIG (reference sequence). The CDR3 is made up of 14 amino acids. The CDR3 loop reads CAWGGLGLKNIQYF. CDR3 coding DNA: TGTGCCTGGGGAGGGCTCGGATTAAAAAACATTCAGTACTTC.

This chain links TRBV9 with TRBJ2-7, with D perhaps TRBD1 or TRBD2 (5 bases each). CDR3 length equals 13 residues. The V gene lost 2 bases and the J gene lost 3 bases, with 9 bases spanning the gap. In germline, CDR1 is SGDLS, CDR2 YYNGEE. CDR3 loop: CASSVGDDYEQYF. The CDR3 DNA sequence: TGTGCCAGCAGCGTCGGGGACGACTACGAGCAGTACTTC.

This clonotype was seen only a few times. The chain employs TRBV7-2 and TRBJ2-7; TRBD1 aligns across 7 bases. J gave up 3 bases and V 1 base, and 6 bases lay outside the gene matches. Germline CDR1 and CDR2: SGHTA and FQGNSA. The CDR3 is 15 amino acids. This CDR3 reads CASSLGQGLIYEQYF. In DNA form, the CDR3 reads TGTGCCAGCAGCTTAGGACAGGGATTAATCTACGAGCAGTACTTC.

The chain is built from TRBV7-9 and TRBJ1-1; 10 positions match TRBD1. CDR3 size: 14 residues. The V segment lost 5 bases and the J segment 5 bases; nucleotides outside the gene matches: 5. Per germline, CDR1 SEHNR and CDR2 FQNEAQ (reference sequence). The CDR3 spells CASSVTGGLTEAFF. Written as DNA, the CDR3 is TGTGCCAGCAGCGTGACAGGGGGCCTTACTGAAGCTTTCTTT.

This clonotype came up a few times. The J gene is TRBJ2-7, the V gene TRBV4-3, with no clear D. V was clipped by 1 base and J by 0 bases, with 7 bases between them. This CDR3 has 14 residues. Per the germline V gene, CDR1 is LGHNA and CDR2 is YSLEER. The CDR3: CASSQGKHSYEQYF. DNA of the CDR3: TGCGCCAGCAGCCAAGGAAAACACTCCTACGAGCAGTACTTC.

This chain connects TRBV2 to TRBJ2-3; D is possibly TRBD2 (6 bases). Between the trimmed V and J ends, which lost 9 bases and 4 bases, there was a span of 14 bases. From germline, CDR1 is SNHLY and CDR2 FYNNEI. The length of the CDR3 is 13 residues. The CDR3 DNA follows: TGTGCCAGACGGGGACTGATGGCAGATACGCAGTATTTT. Its protein is CARRGLMADTQYF.

The chain uses TRBV29-1 and TRBJ2-2, with 10 bases identical to TRBD1. V shed 7 bases, J shed 6 bases, and the junction held 2 bases outside the gene matches. The CDR3 has 12 residues. The germline gives CDR1 SQVTM, CDR2 ANQGSEA. This CDR3 reads CSGGQGAGELFF. The CDR3 DNA is TGCAGCGGTGGACAGGGGGCCGGGGAGCTGTTTTTT.